This T cell receptor (beta chain) emerged from a study of response to subunit inactivated influenza vaccine. The sample holds a few counts of this clonotype. Its antigen is unknown. TCRdb independently ran MiXCR on the RT-PCR reads; one entry per CDR3 protein. The sample lists about 480,000 distinct CDR3 sequences; roughly 25% were seen once. General study points: With each seasonal influenza vaccination, the authors suggested, few new T cells are recruited.

With 5 bases clipped from V and 6 bases from J, the junction kept 8 bases outside the gene matches. There are 15 residues in the CDR3. The V gene's germline CDR1 is SGDLS and CDR2 YYNGEE. V gene TRBV9 combines with J gene TRBJ2-2; 9 bases align to TRBD2. The material sequenced was CD4+ T cells sorted from PBMCs, taken 4 to 6 days after vaccination. This receptor was taken from a man aged 50 to 59 who received an inactivated influenza vaccine. The CDR3 region has the DNA TGTGCCAGCAGTGAGCAGGCGGGGGGGTCCGGGGAGCTGTTTTTT. The encoded protein is CASSEQAGGSGELFF.